The clone carrying this T cell receptor (beta chain) appeared a few times. CDR1 and CDR2 from the germline V gene are MNHEY and SVGAGI. The CDR3 totals 18 residues. Trimming at V came to 0 bases and at J to 6 bases, leaving 7 bases not matched to a gene. The record originates from a study of identical twins. TCRdb analysed the 5' RACE reads with MiXCR anew, one entry per CDR3 protein. The sample contains about 240,000 distinct CDR3 sequences, over 9.5% of which appear only once. The same data also contributed to another study, on yellow fever vaccine responses in identical twins.

The chain uses TRBV6-5 and TRBJ2-3, with 15 positions matching TRBD2. This sequence originates from a woman aged 18-30 years in good health. The sample comprised memory (CD45RO+) T cells sorted from blood. CDR3: CASSYSVGLAGGADTQYF. CDR3 coding DNA: TGTGCCAGCAGTTACTCAGTTGGACTAGCGGGAGGGGCCGATACGCAGTATTTT.